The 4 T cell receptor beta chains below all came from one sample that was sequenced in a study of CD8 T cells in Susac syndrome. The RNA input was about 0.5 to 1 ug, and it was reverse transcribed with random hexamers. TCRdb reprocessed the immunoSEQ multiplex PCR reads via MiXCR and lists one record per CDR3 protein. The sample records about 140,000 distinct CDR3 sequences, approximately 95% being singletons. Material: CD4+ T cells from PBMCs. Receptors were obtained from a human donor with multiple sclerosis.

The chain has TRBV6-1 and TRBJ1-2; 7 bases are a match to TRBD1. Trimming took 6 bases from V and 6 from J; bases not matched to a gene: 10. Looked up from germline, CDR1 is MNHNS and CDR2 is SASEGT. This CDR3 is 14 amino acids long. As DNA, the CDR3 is TGTGCCAGCAGCAAGCCGACAGGGCGAAATGGCTACACCTTC. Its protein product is CASSKPTGRNGYTF.

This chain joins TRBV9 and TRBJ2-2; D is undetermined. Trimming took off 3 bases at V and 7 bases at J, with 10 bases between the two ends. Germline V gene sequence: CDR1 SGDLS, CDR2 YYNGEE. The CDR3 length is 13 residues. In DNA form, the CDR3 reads TGTGCCAGCAGCGCCCATTACAGCGGGGAGCTGTTTTTT. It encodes CASSAHYSGELFF.

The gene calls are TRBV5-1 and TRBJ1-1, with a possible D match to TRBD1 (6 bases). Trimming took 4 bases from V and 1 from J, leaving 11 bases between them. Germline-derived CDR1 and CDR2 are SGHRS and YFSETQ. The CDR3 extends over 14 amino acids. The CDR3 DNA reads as TGCGCCAGCAGCCCCCGACAGGAGAACACTGAAGCTTTCTTT. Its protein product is CASSPRQENTEAFF.

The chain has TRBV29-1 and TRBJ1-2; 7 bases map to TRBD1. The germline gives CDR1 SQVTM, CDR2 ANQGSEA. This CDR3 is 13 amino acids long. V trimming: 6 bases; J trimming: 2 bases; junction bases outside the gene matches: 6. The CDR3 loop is CSVTPGGNYGYTF. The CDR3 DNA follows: TGCAGCGTCACCCCAGGGGGGAACTATGGCTACACCTTC.